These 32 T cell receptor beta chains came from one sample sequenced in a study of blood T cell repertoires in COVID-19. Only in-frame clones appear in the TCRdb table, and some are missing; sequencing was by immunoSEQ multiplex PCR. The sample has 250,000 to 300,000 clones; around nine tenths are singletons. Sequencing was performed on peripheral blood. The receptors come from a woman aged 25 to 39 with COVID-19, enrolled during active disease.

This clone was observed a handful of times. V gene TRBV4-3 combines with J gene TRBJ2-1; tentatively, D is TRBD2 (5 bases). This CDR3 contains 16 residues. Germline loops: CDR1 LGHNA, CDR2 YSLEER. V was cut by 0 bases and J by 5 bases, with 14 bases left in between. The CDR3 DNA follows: TGCGCCAGCAGCCAAGATGACGCGCTAGCTGACAATGAGCAGTTCTTC. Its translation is CASSQDDALADNEQFF.

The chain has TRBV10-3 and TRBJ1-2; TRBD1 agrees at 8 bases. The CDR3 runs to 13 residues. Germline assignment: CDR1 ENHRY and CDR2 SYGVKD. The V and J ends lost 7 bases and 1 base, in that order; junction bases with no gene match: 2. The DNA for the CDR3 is TGTGCCATCACTACAGGGGGTAACTATGGCTACACCTTC. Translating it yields CAITTGGNYGYTF.

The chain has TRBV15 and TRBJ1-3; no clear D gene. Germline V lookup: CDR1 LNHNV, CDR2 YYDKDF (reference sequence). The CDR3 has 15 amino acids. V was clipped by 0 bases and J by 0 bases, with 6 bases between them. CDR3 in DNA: TGTGCCACCAGCAGAGATGGAGGCTCTGGAAACACCATATATTTT. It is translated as CATSRDGGSGNTIYF.

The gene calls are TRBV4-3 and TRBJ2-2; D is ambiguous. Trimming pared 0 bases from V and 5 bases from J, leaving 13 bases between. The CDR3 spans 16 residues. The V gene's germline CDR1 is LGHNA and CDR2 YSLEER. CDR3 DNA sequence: TGCGCCAGCAGCCAAGATCGAGCCCGATTAACCGGGGAGCTGTTTTTT. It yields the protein CASSQDRARLTGELFF.

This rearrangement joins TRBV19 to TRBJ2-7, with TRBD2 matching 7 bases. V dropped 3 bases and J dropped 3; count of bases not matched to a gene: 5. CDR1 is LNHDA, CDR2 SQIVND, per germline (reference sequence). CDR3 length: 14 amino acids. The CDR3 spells CASSIPGRDYEQYF. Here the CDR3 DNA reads TGTGCCAGTAGTATCCCAGGGAGGGACTACGAGCAGTACTTC.

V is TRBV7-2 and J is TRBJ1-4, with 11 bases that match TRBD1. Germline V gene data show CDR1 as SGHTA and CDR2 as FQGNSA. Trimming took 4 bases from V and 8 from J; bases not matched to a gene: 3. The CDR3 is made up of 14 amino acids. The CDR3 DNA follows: TGTGCCAGCAGCTCGGACAGGGGGCAAGAAAAACTGTTTTTT. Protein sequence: CASSSDRGQEKLFF.

CDR3 protein: CASSEDREVGYTF. The CDR3 nucleotides are TGTGCCAGTAGCGAAGACAGGGAGGTGGGCTACACCTTC. The chain links TRBV19 to TRBJ1-2; 7 bases line up with TRBD1. This CDR3 has 13 residues. Trimming took 6 bases from V and 8 from J; bases not matched to a gene: 9. CDR1 is LNHDA, CDR2 SQIVND, per germline (reference sequence).

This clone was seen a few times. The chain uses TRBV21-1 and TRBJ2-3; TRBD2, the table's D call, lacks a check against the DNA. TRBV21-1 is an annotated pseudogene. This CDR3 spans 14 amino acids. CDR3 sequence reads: CASLLAGSTDTQYF. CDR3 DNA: TGTGCCAGCTTACTAGCGGGAAGCACAGATACGCAGTATTTT.

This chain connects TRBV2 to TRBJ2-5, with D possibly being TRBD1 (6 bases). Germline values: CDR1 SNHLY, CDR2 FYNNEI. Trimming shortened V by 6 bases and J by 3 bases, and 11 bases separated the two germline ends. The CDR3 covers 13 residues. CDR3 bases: TGTGCCAGCAGCCCCCAGGGGAAAGAGACCCAGTACTTC. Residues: CASSPQGKETQYF.

The CDR3 loop reads CASSSLSRTDTQYF. CDR3 bases: TGTGCCAGCAGCTCCCTTTCTCGCACAGATACGCAGTATTTT. The chain has TRBV5-6 and TRBJ2-3; D is unclear. The V gene's germline CDR1 is SGHDT and CDR2 YYEEEE. The CDR3 sequence is 14 residues long. Trimming shortened V by 3 bases and J by 1 base, and 9 bases separated the two germline ends.

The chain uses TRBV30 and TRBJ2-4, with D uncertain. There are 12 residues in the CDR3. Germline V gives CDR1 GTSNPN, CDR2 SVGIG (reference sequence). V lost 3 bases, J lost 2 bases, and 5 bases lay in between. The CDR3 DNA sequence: TGTGCCTGGAGCCTTACCAAAAACATTCAGTACTTC. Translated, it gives CAWSLTKNIQYF.

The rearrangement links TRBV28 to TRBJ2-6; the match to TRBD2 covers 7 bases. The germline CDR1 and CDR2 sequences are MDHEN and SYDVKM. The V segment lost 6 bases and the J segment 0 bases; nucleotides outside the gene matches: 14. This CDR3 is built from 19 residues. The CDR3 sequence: CASSRGRARSSSGANVLTF. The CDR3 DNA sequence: TGTGCCAGCAGCCGGGGGAGGGCAAGGTCGAGCTCTGGGGCCAACGTCCTGACTTTC.

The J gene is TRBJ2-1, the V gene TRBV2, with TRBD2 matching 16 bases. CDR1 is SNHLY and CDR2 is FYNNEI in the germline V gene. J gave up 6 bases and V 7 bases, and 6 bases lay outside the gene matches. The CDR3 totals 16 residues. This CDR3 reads CASTGLAGGPGNEQFF. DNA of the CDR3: TGTGCCAGCACGGGACTAGCGGGAGGGCCAGGCAATGAGCAGTTCTTC. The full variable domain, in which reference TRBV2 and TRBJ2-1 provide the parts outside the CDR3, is EPEVTQTPSHQVTQMGQEVILRCVPISNHLYFYWYRQILGQKVEFLVSFYNNEISEKSEIFDDQFSVERPDGSNFTLKIRSTKLEDSAMYFCASTGLAGGPGNEQFFGPGTRLTVL.

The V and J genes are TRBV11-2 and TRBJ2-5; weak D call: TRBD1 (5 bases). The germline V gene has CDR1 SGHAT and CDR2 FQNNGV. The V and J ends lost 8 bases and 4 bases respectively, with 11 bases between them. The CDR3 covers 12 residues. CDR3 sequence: CASALGAETQYF. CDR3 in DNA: TGTGCCAGCGCTTTAGGGGCAGAGACCCAGTACTTC.

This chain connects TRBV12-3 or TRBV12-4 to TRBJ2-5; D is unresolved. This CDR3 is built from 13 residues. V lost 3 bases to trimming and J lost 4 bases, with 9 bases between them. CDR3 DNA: TGTGCCAGCAGTTTTGCCAAGAGAGAGACCCAGTACTTC. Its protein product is CASSFAKRETQYF.

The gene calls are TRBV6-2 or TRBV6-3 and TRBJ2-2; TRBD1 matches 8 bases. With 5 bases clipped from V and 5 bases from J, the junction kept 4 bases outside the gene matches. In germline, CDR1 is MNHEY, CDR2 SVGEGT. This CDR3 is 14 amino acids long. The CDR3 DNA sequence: TGTGCCAGCAGTCGACAGGGGAAAACCGGGGAGCTGTTTTTT. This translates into CASSRQGKTGELFF.

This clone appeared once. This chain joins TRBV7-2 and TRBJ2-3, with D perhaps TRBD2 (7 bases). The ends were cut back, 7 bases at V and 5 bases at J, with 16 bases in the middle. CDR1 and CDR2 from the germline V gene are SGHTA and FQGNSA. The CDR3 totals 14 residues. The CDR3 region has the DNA TGTGCCAGCAACCTCGGGGGGCGTAAAGATACGCAGTATTTT. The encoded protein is CASNLGGRKDTQYF.

The CDR3 loop reads CASSLALAGGGTGELFF. The CDR3 region has the DNA TGTGCCAGCAGCTTAGCCCTAGCGGGAGGGGGTACCGGGGAGCTGTTTTTT. The genes are TRBV11-3 and TRBJ2-2; 12 nucleotides align to TRBD2. The CDR3 spans 17 residues. The germline CDR1 and CDR2 sequences are SGHNT and YENEEA. The J segment lost 5 bases and the V segment lost 1 base, leaving 5 bases of the junction unmatched.

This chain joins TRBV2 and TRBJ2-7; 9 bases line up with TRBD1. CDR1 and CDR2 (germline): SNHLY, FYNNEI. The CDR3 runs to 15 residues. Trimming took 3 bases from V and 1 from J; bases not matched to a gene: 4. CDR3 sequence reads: CASSEGTGKSYEQYF. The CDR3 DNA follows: TGTGCCAGCAGTGAGGGGACAGGGAAGTCCTACGAGCAGTACTTC.

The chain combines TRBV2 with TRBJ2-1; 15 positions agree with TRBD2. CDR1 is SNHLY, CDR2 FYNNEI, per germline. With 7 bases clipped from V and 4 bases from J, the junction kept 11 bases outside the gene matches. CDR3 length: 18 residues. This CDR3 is CASTHVGTSGRFYNEQFF. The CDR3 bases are TGTGCCAGCACCCATGTGGGGACTAGCGGGAGGTTTTACAATGAGCAGTTCTTC.

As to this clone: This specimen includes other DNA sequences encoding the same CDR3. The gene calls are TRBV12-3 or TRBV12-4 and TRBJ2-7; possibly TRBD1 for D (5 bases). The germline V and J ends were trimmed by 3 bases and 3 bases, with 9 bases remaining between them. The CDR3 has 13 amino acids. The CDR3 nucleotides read TGTGCCAGCAGTTTGGGGCAGCACTACGAGCAGTACTTC. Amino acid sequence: CASSLGQHYEQYF.

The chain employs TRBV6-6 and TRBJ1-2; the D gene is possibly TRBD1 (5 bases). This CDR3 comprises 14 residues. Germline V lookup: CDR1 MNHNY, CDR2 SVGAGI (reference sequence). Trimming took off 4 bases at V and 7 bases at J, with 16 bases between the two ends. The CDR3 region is CASSSDRGLAGYTF. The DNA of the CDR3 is TGTGCCAGCAGTTCCGATAGGGGCCTCGCTGGCTACACCTTC.

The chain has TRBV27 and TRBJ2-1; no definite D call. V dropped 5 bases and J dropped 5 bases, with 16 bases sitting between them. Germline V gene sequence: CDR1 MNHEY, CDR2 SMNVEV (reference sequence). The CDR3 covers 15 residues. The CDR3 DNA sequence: TGTGCCAGCAGTCCCCGGCAGGTGGAAGACAATGAGCAGTTCTTC. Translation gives CASSPRQVEDNEQFF.

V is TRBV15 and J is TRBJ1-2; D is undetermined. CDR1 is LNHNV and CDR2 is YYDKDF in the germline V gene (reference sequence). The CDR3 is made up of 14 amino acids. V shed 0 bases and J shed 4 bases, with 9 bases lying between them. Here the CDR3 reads CATSREGRSYGYTF. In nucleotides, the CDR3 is TGTGCCACCAGCAGAGAGGGGAGGAGCTATGGCTACACCTTC.

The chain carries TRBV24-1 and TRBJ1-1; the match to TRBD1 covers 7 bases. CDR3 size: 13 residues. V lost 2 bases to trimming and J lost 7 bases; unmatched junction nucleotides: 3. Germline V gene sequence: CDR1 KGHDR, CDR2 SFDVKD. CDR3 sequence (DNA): TGTGCCACCAGTGATTCTGGGACAGTTGAAGCTTTCTTT. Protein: CATSDSGTVEAFF.

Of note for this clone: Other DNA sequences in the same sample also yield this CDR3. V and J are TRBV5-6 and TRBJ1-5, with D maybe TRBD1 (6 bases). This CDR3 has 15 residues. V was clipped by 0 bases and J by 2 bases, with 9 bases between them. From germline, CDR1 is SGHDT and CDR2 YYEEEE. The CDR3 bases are TGTGCCAGCAGCTTGGCAGGGGCGGGCAATCAGCCCCAGCATTTT. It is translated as CASSLAGAGNQPQHF.

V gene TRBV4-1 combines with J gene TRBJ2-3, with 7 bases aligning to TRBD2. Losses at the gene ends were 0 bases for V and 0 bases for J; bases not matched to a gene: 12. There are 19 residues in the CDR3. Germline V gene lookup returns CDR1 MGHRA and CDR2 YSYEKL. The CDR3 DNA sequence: TGCGCCAGCAGCCAAGAGGGGGGGGTCCGGTACGATAGCACAGATACGCAGTATTTT. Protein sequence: CASSQEGGVRYDSTDTQYF.

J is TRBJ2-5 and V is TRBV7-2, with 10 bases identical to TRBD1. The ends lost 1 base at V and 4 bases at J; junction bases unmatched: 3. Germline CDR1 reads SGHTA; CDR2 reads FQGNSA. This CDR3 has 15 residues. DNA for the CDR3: TGTGCCAGCAGCTTAGGGGGGGACAGGGGAGAGACCCAGTACTTC. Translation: CASSLGGDRGETQYF.

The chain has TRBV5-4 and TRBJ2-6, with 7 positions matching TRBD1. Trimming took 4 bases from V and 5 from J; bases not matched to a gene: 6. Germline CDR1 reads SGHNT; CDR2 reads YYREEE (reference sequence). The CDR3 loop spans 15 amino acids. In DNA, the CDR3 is TGTGCCAGCAGCATCGGGACAGCAAGGGCCAACGTCCTGACTTTC. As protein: CASSIGTARANVLTF.

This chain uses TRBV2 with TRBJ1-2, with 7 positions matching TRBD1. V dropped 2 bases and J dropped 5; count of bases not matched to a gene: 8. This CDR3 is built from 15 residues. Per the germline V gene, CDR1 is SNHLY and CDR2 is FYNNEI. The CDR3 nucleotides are TGTGCCAGCAGTGAACAGCCAGGGGGAGTATATGGCTACACCTTC. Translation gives CASSEQPGGVYGYTF.

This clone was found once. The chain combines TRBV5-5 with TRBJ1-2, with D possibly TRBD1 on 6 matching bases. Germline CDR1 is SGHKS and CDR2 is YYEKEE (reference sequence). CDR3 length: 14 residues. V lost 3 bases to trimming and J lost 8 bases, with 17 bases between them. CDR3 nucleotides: TGTGCCAGCAGCTCTGGACAGAGGGTGATGGGCTACACCTTC. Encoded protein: CASSSGQRVMGYTF.

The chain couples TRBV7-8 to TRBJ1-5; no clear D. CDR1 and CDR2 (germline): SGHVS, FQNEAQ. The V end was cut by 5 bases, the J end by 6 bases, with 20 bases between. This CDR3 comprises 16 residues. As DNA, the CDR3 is TGTGCCAGCAGCCCGCGCCGGGATCTAGGTGGTCAGCCCCAGCATTTT. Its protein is CASSPRRDLGGQPQHF. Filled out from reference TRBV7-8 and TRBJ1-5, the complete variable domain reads GAGVSQSPRYKVAKRGQDVALRCDPISGHVSLFWYQQALGQGPEFLTYFQNEAQLDKSGLPSDRFFAERPEGSVSTLKIQRTQQEDSAVYLCASSPRRDLGGQPQHFGDGTRLSIL.